This T cell receptor beta chain stems from a study of control samples from healthy donors and cancer patients. Clones were sequenced by immunoSEQ multiplex PCR, and TCRdb holds only the in-frame ones, with some missing. The data hold some 220,000 clones, with 85% to 95% observed a single time. From germline, CDR1 is SNHLY and CDR2 FYNNEI. Deletions cut 3 bases from V and 2 bases from J, with 13 bases between. The CDR3 contains 15 residues. This clone has more than one count but fewer than ten. Input material: blood. The clonotype was recovered from a man aged 50-59 years in good health. The chain joins TRBV2 to TRBJ1-1; D may be TRBD1 (6 bases). In nucleotides, the CDR3 is TGTGCCAGCAGTGAGGACGCCGGGGGCAACACTGAAGCTTTCTTT. This gives the protein CASSEDAGGNTEAFF.